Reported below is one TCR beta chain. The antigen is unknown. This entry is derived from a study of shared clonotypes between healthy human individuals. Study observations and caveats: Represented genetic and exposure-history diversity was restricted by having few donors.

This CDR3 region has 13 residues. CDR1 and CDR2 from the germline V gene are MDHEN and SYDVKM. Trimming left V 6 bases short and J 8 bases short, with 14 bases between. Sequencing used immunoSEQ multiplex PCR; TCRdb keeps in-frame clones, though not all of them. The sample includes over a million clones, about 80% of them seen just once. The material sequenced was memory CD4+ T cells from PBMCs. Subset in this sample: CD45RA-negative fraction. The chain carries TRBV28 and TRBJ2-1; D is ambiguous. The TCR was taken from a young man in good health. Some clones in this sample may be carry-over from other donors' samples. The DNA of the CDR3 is TGTGCCAGCAGCCCGCCGGAGTCGTATGAGCAGTTCTTC. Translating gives CASSPPESYEQFF.